The clone carrying this T cell receptor (beta chain) was observed a single time. What it binds is not known. TCRdb ran MiXCR on the reads and lists one entry per CDR3 protein. The sample lists 150,000 to 200,000 distinct CDR3 sequences; 28% were seen once. This entry comes from a study of T cell repertoires in cytomegalovirus infection. The wider study: A matching HLA type, together with CMV infection, was signaled by public TCR beta signatures. Study-level points and caveats: Carriers of CMV plus the relevant HLA were identified by cumulative public TCR beta family frequency. What dominated the ex vivo response were HLA-C-restricted CMV-specific TCR beta clonotypes.

The CDR3 spans 15 residues. Germline loops: CDR1 LNHNV, CDR2 YYDKDF (reference sequence). The ends lost 3 bases at V and 4 bases at J; junction bases unmatched: 5. Sequencing input: PBMCs. The chain uses TRBV15 and TRBJ2-3; 9 bases are a match to TRBD1. This TCR derives from a human donor in good health (CMV status not recorded). Some clones in this sample may be carry-over from other donors' samples. The CDR3 loop reads CATSSGQGSSDTQYF. The CDR3 DNA is TGTGCCACCAGCAGCGGACAGGGGAGTTCAGATACGCAGTATTTT.